These 13 T cell receptor beta chains originate from one sample sequenced in a study of cytomegalovirus exposure and HLA in healthy donors. The primer mix had 60 Vbeta and 13 Jbeta primers. Assay: immunoSEQ multiplex PCR; the TCRdb copy retains only in-frame clones and omits some. The sample contains 150,000 to 200,000 clones, 68% of which appear only once. Sequencing was carried out using PBMCs. These receptors all come from a man between 50 and 59 years old in good health and CMV-seronegative.

This clone came up a few times. The chain is built from TRBV7-9 and TRBJ1-1; perhaps TRBD1 as D (6 bases). The ends were cut back, 6 bases at V and 0 bases at J, with 11 bases in the middle. The CDR3 loop spans 14 amino acids. The germline V gene encodes CDR1 SEHNR and CDR2 FQNEAQ (reference sequence). In DNA form, the CDR3 reads TGTGCCAGCAGGAACGGGGACATGAACACTGAAGCTTTCTTT. Amino acids: CASRNGDMNTEAFF.

The chain joins TRBV7-2 to TRBJ1-2; 7 bases are a match to TRBD1. V shed 1 base and J 1 base; nucleotides not matched to a gene: 6. The CDR3 consists of 16 residues. Germline CDR1 and CDR2: SGHTA and FQGNSA. The DNA of the CDR3 is TGTGCCAGCAGCTTAGGACCGACAGGGAGTAACTATGGCTACACCTTC. This gives the protein CASSLGPTGSNYGYTF.

The V and J genes are TRBV28 and TRBJ1-2; TRBD1 might be the D (6 bases). Trimming removed 8 bases from V and 5 bases from J, with 18 bases in between. The CDR3 is 14 amino acids. Germline CDR1 is MDHEN and CDR2 is SYDVKM. The chain's CDR3 is CASGGGGRGYGYTF. The CDR3 coding sequence is TGTGCCAGCGGGGGGGGCGGGCGGGGGTATGGCTACACCTTC.

This chain joins TRBV6-6 and TRBJ1-2, with TRBD1 matching over 8 bases. Looked up from germline, CDR1 is MNHNY and CDR2 is SVGAGI (reference sequence). The V gene end was trimmed by 1 base and the J gene end by 4 bases; junction bases not matched to a gene: 5. This CDR3 region has 15 residues. This CDR3 is CASSYYGQGVYGYTF. CDR3 nucleotides: TGTGCCAGCAGTTACTACGGACAGGGCGTCTATGGCTACACCTTC.

The chain employs TRBV28 and TRBJ1-5; 9 bases are a match to TRBD1. CDR3 size: 13 residues. Germline CDR1 and CDR2: MDHEN and SYDVKM. V gave up 8 bases and J gave up 7 bases; unmatched junction bases: 6. The CDR3 loop is CASGWTGVQPQHF. Written as DNA, the CDR3 is TGTGCCAGCGGCTGGACAGGGGTACAGCCCCAGCATTTT.

V is TRBV29-1 and J is TRBJ2-4; 7 bases fit TRBD1. CDR1 and CDR2 from the germline V gene are SQVTM and ANQGSEA. The CDR3 length is 13 residues. Trimming took 7 bases from V and 7 from J; bases not matched to a gene: 10. CDR3 in DNA: TGCAGCGCCGGCACGACAGGGATCAACATTCAGTACTTC. This translates into CSAGTTGINIQYF.

This clone was counted only a few times. The rearrangement links TRBV4-3 to TRBJ1-2, with 7 bases lining up with TRBD1. Trimming removed 1 base from V and 3 bases from J; junction bases left unmatched: 11. In germline, CDR1 is LGHNA, CDR2 YSLEER. There are 17 residues in the CDR3. Here the CDR3 reads CASSQAGAPQGDYGYTF. CDR3 DNA sequence: TGCGCCAGCAGCCAAGCGGGAGCTCCCCAGGGGGACTATGGCTACACCTTC.

This clone was seen only a few times. This sequence joins TRBV28 and TRBJ1-4, with D possibly TRBD1 on 5 matching bases. The germline V gene has CDR1 MDHEN and CDR2 SYDVKM. The CDR3 is 12 amino acids. Trimming shortened V by 10 bases and J by 8 bases, and 14 bases separated the two germline ends. The DNA of the CDR3 is TGTGCCACACGCCGGCCAGGGGAAAAACTGTTTTTT. Encoded protein: CATRRPGEKLFF.

The V call is TRBV9, the J call TRBJ2-1; perhaps TRBD1 as D (6 bases). Per germline, CDR1 SGDLS and CDR2 YYNGEE. The CDR3 sequence is 15 residues long. V lost 5 bases to trimming and J lost 0 bases, with 12 bases between them. The CDR3: CASSRRDNSYNEQFF. DNA for the CDR3: TGTGCCAGCAGTCGCCGGGACAACTCCTACAATGAGCAGTTCTTC.

In its sample, this clone was seen a few times. The rearrangement joins TRBV6-1 to TRBJ2-5; 7 bases map to TRBD1. From germline, CDR1 is MNHNS and CDR2 SASEGT. The ends lost 5 bases at V and 5 bases at J; junction bases unmatched: 5. The CDR3 runs to 13 residues. CDR3 bases: TGTGCCAGCAGTCTGACAGGGCGTGAGACCCAGTACTTC. As protein: CASSLTGRETQYF.

This chain links TRBV2 with TRBJ2-3, with 9 bases matching TRBD1. CDR1 is SNHLY, CDR2 FYNNEI, per germline. Trimming took 5 bases from V and 8 from J; bases not matched to a gene: 5. This CDR3 is 13 amino acids long. The CDR3 nucleotides are TGTGCCAGCAGTAGCCGGGACAGGGCTACGCAGTATTTT. Translation gives CASSSRDRATQYF.

This clone occurred a few times. The chain combines TRBV5-1 with TRBJ1-2, with a possible D match to TRBD1 (5 bases). CDR1 and CDR2 from the germline V gene are SGHRS and YFSETQ. V lost 5 bases to trimming and J lost 4 bases, with 12 bases between them. The CDR3 is made up of 13 amino acids. Here the CDR3 DNA reads TGCGCCAGCAGTCCTGACAGTAGCTATGGCTACACCTTC. Protein: CASSPDSSYGYTF.

This clone turned up a few times. This chain uses TRBV28 with TRBJ1-4; D is possibly TRBD1 (5 bases). CDR3 length equals 14 residues. Germline V gene lookup returns CDR1 MDHEN and CDR2 SYDVKM. Trimming removed 6 bases from V and 7 bases from J, with 15 bases in between. CDR3 DNA sequence: TGTGCCAGCAGCCCGGGGGGGTCAGCTGAAAAACTGTTTTTT. This translates into CASSPGGSAEKLFF. Full variable domain (outside the CDR3, taken from reference TRBV28 and TRBJ1-4): DVKVTQSSRYLVKRTGEKVFLECVQDMDHENMFWYRQDPGLGLRLIYFSYDVKMKEKGDIPEGYSVSREKKERFSLILESASTNQTSMYLCASSPGGSAEKLFFGSGTQLSVL.